The T cell receptor (beta chain) under discussion was sequenced for a study of CD8+CD57+ T cells in acquired aplastic anemia. Turning to the study itself: The average for DNA from sorted CD4+ and CD8+ cells was 3 to 3.5 ug.

Both TCR beta VDJ combination and CDR3 sequence profiling were carried out. Genomic DNA was the template for this profiling. TCRdb called the reads again in MiXCR, with one record for every CDR3 protein. The table lists over 150,000 distinct CDR3 sequences, 52% of them singletons. Trimming removed 3 bases from V and 6 bases from J; junction bases left unmatched: 0. The CDR3 is 11 amino acids. Germline V gene lookup returns CDR1 DFQATT and CDR2 SNEGSKA (reference sequence). General observations from the study: Overlap between patients and controls comprised 25 to 30 CD8+ CDR3 sequences.

Sequencing was done on patients that had shown CD8+CD57+ cell expansion by flow cytometry. No patient had been given any therapy when blood was sampled. This clonotype was seen only a few times. Its antigen is undetermined. The V call is TRBV20-1, the J call TRBJ2-3; TRBD2 matches at 7 bases. The receptor was isolated from a human donor with aplastic anemia. Sequencing used sorted CD4+, CD8+, or CD8+CD57+ T cells (not recorded which) from PBMCs. The CDR3 reads CSARGGDTQYF. The CDR3 DNA sequence: TGCAGTGCTAGGGGGGGGGATACGCAGTATTTT.